The next 32 T cell receptor beta chains were all read from a single sample in a study of blood T cell repertoires in COVID-19. Measured with immunoSEQ multiplex PCR; TCRdb has only the in-frame clones, and not every one. In the table there are more than 200,000 clones, roughly 82% of which are singletons. The sequenced sample consisted of peripheral blood. Every receptor here comes from a woman of 80 years or more with active or convalescent COVID-19.

The rearrangement joins TRBV28 to TRBJ1-2, with TRBD1 identical over 7 bases. The CDR3 length is 16 residues. Germline CDR1 MDHEN, CDR2 SYDVKM. With V trimmed by 3 bases and J by 5 bases, 12 bases remained unmatched. For the CDR3, the DNA is TGTGCCAGCAGTTTGGGCAGGGGGTTTTCGGCGTATGGCTACACCTTC. Translated: CASSLGRGFSAYGYTF.

The chain has TRBV18 and TRBJ2-3; a weak D match, TRBD1 (5 bases). CDR1 and CDR2 (germline): KGHSH, LQKENI. The V and J ends lost 3 bases and 0 bases respectively, with 10 bases between them. This CDR3 comprises 15 residues. CDR3 nucleotides: TGTGCCAGCTCACCTCAGGGTATCAGCACAGATACGCAGTATTTT. Translation: CASSPQGISTDTQYF.

The V call is TRBV19, the J call TRBJ1-4; TRBD1 matches at 9 bases. Germline CDR1 is LNHDA and CDR2 is SQIVND (reference sequence). This CDR3 spans 15 amino acids. The V gene end was trimmed by 5 bases and the J gene end by 3 bases; junction bases not matched to a gene: 4. CDR3 nucleotide sequence: TGTGCCAGTAGTCCCGGGACAGGGCCTAATGAAAAACTGTTTTTT. Translation: CASSPGTGPNEKLFF.

V gene TRBV19 combines with J gene TRBJ2-2, with D hard to call. Germline V gene lookup returns CDR1 LNHDA and CDR2 SQIVND (reference sequence). The CDR3 runs to 14 residues. Trimming left V 7 bases short and J 1 base short, with 10 bases between. The CDR3 spells CASTFAGNTGELFF. Written as DNA, the CDR3 is TGTGCCAGTACCTTTGCAGGGAACACCGGGGAGCTGTTTTTT.

The chain couples TRBV15 to TRBJ1-3, with TRBD1 matching over 7 bases. The CDR3 has 18 amino acids. V lost 0 bases, J lost 0 bases, and 8 bases stayed unmatched. From germline, CDR1 is LNHNV and CDR2 YYDKDF (reference sequence). For the CDR3, the DNA is TGTGCCACCAGCAGAGATTCCGGGACAGCGATCTCTGGAAACACCATATATTTT. It is translated as CATSRDSGTAISGNTIYF.

The chain is built from TRBV28 and TRBJ1-2, with D maybe TRBD1 (5 bases). Trimming cost V 8 bases and J 0 bases, with 13 bases left between them. The CDR3 is 14 residues long. Germline lookup yields CDR1 MDHEN and CDR2 SYDVKM. Written as DNA, the CDR3 is TGTGCCAGCGGGGCCGGCTACCCTAACTATGGCTACACCTTC. It yields the protein CASGAGYPNYGYTF.

This rearrangement joins TRBV5-1 to TRBJ2-3; a weak D match, TRBD1 (6 bases). Germline V CDR1 and CDR2: SGHRS, YFSETQ. Trimming took 2 bases from V and 2 from J, leaving 12 bases between them. The CDR3 runs to 15 residues. The CDR3 loop reads CASSLGQTLTDTQYF. In nucleotides, the CDR3 is TGCGCCAGCAGCTTAGGACAGACACTCACAGATACGCAGTATTTT.

The V call is TRBV7-2, the J call TRBJ1-3; 8 bases are shared with TRBD1. V lost 5 bases to trimming and J lost 5 bases; unmatched junction nucleotides: 5. This CDR3 comprises 14 residues. Germline lookup yields CDR1 SGHTA and CDR2 FQGNSA. The CDR3 protein is CASSPGTGRNTIYF. CDR3 sequence (DNA): TGTGCCAGCAGCCCGGGGACAGGTCGAAACACCATATATTTT. The full variable domain, in which reference TRBV7-2 and TRBJ1-3 provide the parts outside the CDR3, is GAGVSQSPSNKVTEKGKDVELRCDPISGHTALYWYRQSLGQGLEFLIYFQGNSAPDKSGLPSDRFSAERTGGSVSTLTIQRTQQEDSAVYLCASSPGTGRNTIYFGEGSWLTVV.

The J gene is TRBJ2-1, the V gene TRBV5-6, with a tentative D call TRBD1 (6 bases). The germline V and J ends were trimmed by 4 bases and 12 bases, with 11 bases remaining between them. CDR3 length equals 11 residues. Germline values: CDR1 SGHDT, CDR2 YYEEEE. The chain's CDR3 is CASSALGGQFF. The CDR3 DNA reads as TGTGCCAGCAGCGCCCTAGGGGGGCAGTTCTTC.

V is TRBV4-1 and J is TRBJ1-1, with TRBD1 identical over 7 bases. Trimming removed 1 base from V and 6 bases from J; junction bases left unmatched: 5. The CDR3 is 14 residues long. CDR1 MGHRA and CDR2 YSYEKL come from the germline V gene. CDR3 bases: TGCGCCAGCAGCCAAGTGGCAGGGGGTGCTGAAGCTTTCTTT. This translates into CASSQVAGGAEAFF.

The V and J genes are TRBV2 and TRBJ1-1; 7 bases fit TRBD1. This CDR3 is 15 amino acids long. V gave up 5 bases and J gave up 0 bases; unmatched junction bases: 6. Germline CDR1 and CDR2: SNHLY and FYNNEI. The CDR3 spells CASSIDRELNTEAFF. CDR3 sequence (DNA): TGTGCCAGCAGTATAGACAGGGAGTTGAACACTGAAGCTTTCTTT.

This clone was recorded once. The chain employs TRBV24-1 and TRBJ2-7; D is perhaps TRBD2 (6 bases). CDR1 is KGHDR, CDR2 SFDVKD, per germline. This CDR3 region has 13 residues. V was cut by 3 bases and J by 6 bases, with 11 bases left in between. CDR3 sequence reads: CATSDRLVREQYF. The CDR3 DNA sequence: TGTGCCACCAGTGATCGACTAGTGCGCGAGCAGTACTTC.

V usage is TRBV29-1 and J usage is TRBJ2-3; 7 nucleotides align to TRBD1. The V and J ends lost 6 bases and 0 bases, in that order; junction bases with no gene match: 6. CDR1 is SQVTM and CDR2 is ANQGSEA in the germline V gene. The CDR3 is made up of 14 amino acids. Here the CDR3 DNA reads TGCAGCGTCGCGGACAGGCATAGCACAGATACGCAGTATTTT. Translation gives CSVADRHSTDTQYF.

This clone was counted a few times. The V gene is TRBV24-1, the J gene TRBJ2-5, with TRBD2 matching over 16 bases. The CDR3 loop spans 18 amino acids. The germline V gene has CDR1 KGHDR and CDR2 SFDVKD. V dropped 3 bases and J dropped 3; count of bases not matched to a gene: 6. The CDR3 region is CATSDTGTSGGDKETQYF. In nucleotides, the CDR3 is TGTGCCACCAGTGATACCGGGACTAGCGGGGGGGATAAAGAGACCCAGTACTTC.

V is TRBV5-6 and J is TRBJ1-4; D gene ambiguous. There are 16 residues in the CDR3. CDR1 and CDR2 (germline): SGHDT, YYEEEE. V lost 4 bases and J 0 bases, leaving 13 bases between the germline ends. CDR3 sequence: CASSAGWMTTNEKLFF. The CDR3 DNA follows: TGTGCCAGCAGCGCGGGGTGGATGACAACTAATGAAAAACTGTTTTTT.

There are a few counts of this clone. The rearrangement uses TRBV5-1 and TRBJ1-1; 7 positions match TRBD1. V lost 0 bases and J lost 5; bases outside the gene matches: 4. CDR1 and CDR2 (germline): SGHRS, YFSETQ. This CDR3 region has 14 residues. DNA of the CDR3: TGCGCCAGCAGCTTGGGAGACAGGGAAACTGAAGCTTTCTTT. Its translation: CASSLGDRETEAFF.

The chain combines TRBV18 with TRBJ1-5; D remains ambiguous. CDR3 length: 16 residues. Trimming pared 2 bases from V and 0 bases from J, leaving 11 bases between. Germline V CDR1 and CDR2: KGHSH, LQKENI. The chain's CDR3 is CASSPMQADSNQPQHF. The CDR3 bases are TGTGCCAGCTCACCAATGCAGGCCGATAGCAATCAGCCCCAGCATTTT.

The chain uses TRBV18 and TRBJ2-1; TRBD2 matches at 10 bases. CDR3 length equals 16 residues. The germline V gene has CDR1 KGHSH and CDR2 LQKENI. V trimming: 1 base; J trimming: 5 bases; junction bases outside the gene matches: 5. The CDR3 loop reads CASSPRLAGDDNEQFF. CDR3 nucleotides: TGTGCCAGCTCACCACGGCTAGCGGGGGATGACAATGAGCAGTTCTTC.

The J gene is TRBJ2-7, the V gene TRBV11-2, with D possibly being TRBD1 (6 bases). V dropped 5 bases and J dropped 2 bases, with 16 bases sitting between them. This CDR3 comprises 15 residues. In germline, CDR1 is SGHAT, CDR2 FQNNGV. CDR3 amino acids: CASSQGLGAPYEQYF. CDR3 nucleotides: TGTGCCAGCAGCCAAGGGTTGGGGGCGCCCTACGAGCAGTACTTC.

This clone has just one count. The J gene is TRBJ2-1, the V gene TRBV29-1; 7 bases fit TRBD1. The CDR3 is made up of 12 amino acids. Germline CDR1 reads SQVTM; CDR2 reads ANQGSEA. V shed 4 bases and J 10 bases; nucleotides not matched to a gene: 7. The CDR3, as DNA: TGCAGCGTTGGACAGGGCCGGCGGGAGCAGTTCTTC. Its translation: CSVGQGRREQFF.

The rearrangement links TRBV28 to TRBJ1-2, with TRBD1 matching over 10 bases. The CDR3 loop spans 13 amino acids. Germline CDR1 and CDR2: MDHEN and SYDVKM. V shed 5 bases, J shed 8 bases, and the junction held 5 bases outside the gene matches. The CDR3 loop reads CASSRDRGLGYTF. The CDR3 nucleotides are TGTGCCAGCAGTAGGGACAGGGGCCTAGGCTACACCTTC.

The genes are TRBV28 and TRBJ1-2; 7 bases align to TRBD1. This CDR3 region has 15 residues. V was pared by 7 bases and J by 8 bases, with 16 bases of the junction left unmatched. Germline lookup yields CDR1 MDHEN and CDR2 SYDVKM. As DNA, the CDR3 is TGTGCCAGCACCAAGAACAGGGGCCACCTGTGGGGCTACACCTTC. It translates to CASTKNRGHLWGYTF.

The rearrangement joins TRBV5-1 to TRBJ1-2; D is ambiguous. The CDR3 has 14 amino acids. Germline V gene data show CDR1 as SGHRS and CDR2 as YFSETQ. V dropped 5 bases and J dropped 4 bases, with 15 bases sitting between them. In DNA, the CDR3 is TGCGCCAGCAGGTCGGAGGGTCTCGGCTATGGCTACACCTTC. It translates to CASRSEGLGYGYTF.

This rearrangement joins TRBV11-2 to TRBJ2-1; 11 bases fit TRBD2. The junction had 9 bases not matched to a gene; V was cut back by 4 bases and J by 10 bases. The CDR3 is 15 amino acids. The germline gives CDR1 SGHAT, CDR2 FQNNGV. CDR3 region: CASSSNPGLAVEQFF. CDR3 bases: TGTGCCAGCAGCTCAAACCCGGGACTAGCGGTAGAGCAGTTCTTC. The whole variable domain, filled in from reference TRBV11-2 and TRBJ2-1, reads EAGVAQSPRYKIIEKRQSVAFWCNPISGHATLYWYQQILGQGPKLLIQFQNNGVVDDSQLPKDRFSAERLKGVDSTLKIQPAKLEDSAVYLCASSSNPGLAVEQFFGPGTRLTVL.

The V and J genes are TRBV3-1 (or the pseudogene TRBV3-2) and TRBJ1-5; 8 bases align to TRBD1. Germline lookup yields CDR1 LGHDT and CDR2 YNNKEL (reference sequence). CDR3 length: 15 residues. Trimming at V came to 5 bases and at J to 1 base, leaving 4 bases not matched to a gene. For the CDR3, the DNA is TGTGCCAGCAGCAGCACAGGGGGAAGCAATCAGCCCCAGCATTTT. This translates into CASSSTGGSNQPQHF.

The chain recombines TRBV19 with TRBJ1-2, with D possibly matching TRBD1 (5 bases). Trimming took 2 bases from V and 7 from J, leaving 29 bases between them. The CDR3 runs 19 residues. The germline gives CDR1 LNHDA, CDR2 SQIVND (reference sequence). The CDR3 DNA is TGTGCCAGTAGTATATTCGCGGGTGCCAAGCAGTCGCGGGGCTTTGGCTACACCTTC. Translating gives CASSIFAGAKQSRGFGYTF.

This chain links TRBV5-1 with TRBJ2-5, with 7 bases that match TRBD1. Germline CDR1 SGHRS, CDR2 YFSETQ. With V trimmed by 0 bases and J by 5 bases, 7 bases remained unmatched. The length of the CDR3 is 15 residues. The DNA for the CDR3 is TGCGCCAGCAGCTTGGAGACAGGGTGGAGGGAGACCCAGTACTTC. It codes for CASSLETGWRETQYF.

The J gene is TRBJ2-4, the V gene TRBV7-8; no clear D. Per the germline V gene, CDR1 is SGHVS and CDR2 is FQNEAQ. This CDR3 has 13 amino acids. V was shortened by 1 base and J by 10 bases, with 11 bases between the two germline ends. CDR3 region: CASSLGLAGIQYF. CDR3 nucleotide sequence: TGTGCCAGCAGCTTAGGTTTGGCCGGGATTCAGTACTTC.

The chain is built from TRBV28 and TRBJ2-2, with a possible D match to TRBD1 (6 bases). V was clipped by 8 bases and J by 4 bases, with 17 bases between them. The V gene's germline CDR1 is MDHEN and CDR2 SYDVKM. The CDR3 is 15 residues long. CDR3 DNA sequence: TGTGCCAGCGGCCCCCCAGGGGTTTTCACCGGGGAGCTGTTTTTT. The encoded protein is CASGPPGVFTGELFF.

The CDR3 spells CASSERSGVTEAFF. The CDR3 DNA is TGCGCCAGCAGCGAGAGGAGCGGTGTCACTGAAGCTTTCTTT. V is TRBV5-1 and J is TRBJ1-1; D is unresolved. Trimming took 4 bases from V and 4 from J, leaving 14 bases between them. The CDR3 consists of 14 residues. Germline loops: CDR1 SGHRS, CDR2 YFSETQ. The full variable domain, rest sourced from reference TRBV5-1 and TRBJ1-1, is KAGVTQTPRYLIKTRGQQVTLSCSPISGHRSVSWYQQTPGQGLQFLFEYFSETQRNKGNFPGRFSGRQFSNSRSEMNVSTLELGDSALYLCASSERSGVTEAFFGQGTRLTVV.

J is TRBJ2-2 and V is TRBV5-1; 8 bases agree with TRBD1. Trimming removed 4 bases from V and 4 bases from J; junction bases left unmatched: 3. The CDR3 runs 14 residues. The germline CDR1 and CDR2 sequences are SGHRS and YFSETQ. This CDR3 reads CASSIQGVTGELFF. As DNA, the CDR3 is TGCGCCAGCAGCATACAGGGGGTCACCGGGGAGCTGTTTTTT.

This rearrangement joins TRBV27 to TRBJ1-3, with 7 nucleotides matching TRBD1. The CDR3 spans 13 residues. V gave up 5 bases and J gave up 5 bases; unmatched junction bases: 3. Per the germline V gene, CDR1 is MNHEY and CDR2 is SMNVEV (reference sequence). The CDR3 DNA is TGTGCCAGCAGTACGGGACAGCGAAACACCATATATTTT. Encoded protein: CASSTGQRNTIYF.